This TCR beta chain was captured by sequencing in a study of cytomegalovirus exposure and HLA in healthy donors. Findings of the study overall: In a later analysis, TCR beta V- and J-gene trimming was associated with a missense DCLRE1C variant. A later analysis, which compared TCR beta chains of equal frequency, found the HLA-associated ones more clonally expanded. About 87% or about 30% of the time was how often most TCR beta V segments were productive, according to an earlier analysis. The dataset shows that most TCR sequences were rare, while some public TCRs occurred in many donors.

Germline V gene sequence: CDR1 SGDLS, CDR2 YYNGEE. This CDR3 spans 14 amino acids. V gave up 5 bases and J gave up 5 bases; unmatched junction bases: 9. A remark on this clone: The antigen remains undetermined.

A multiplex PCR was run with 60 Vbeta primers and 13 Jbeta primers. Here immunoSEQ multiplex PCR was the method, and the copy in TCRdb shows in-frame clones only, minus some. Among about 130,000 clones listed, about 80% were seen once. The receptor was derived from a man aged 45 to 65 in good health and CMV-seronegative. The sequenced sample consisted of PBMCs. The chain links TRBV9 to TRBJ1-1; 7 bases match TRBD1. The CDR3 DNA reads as TGTGCCAGCAGTCGAGGGGGCATGGATACTGAAGCTTTCTTT. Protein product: CASSRGGMDTEAFF.